The source of this T cell receptor beta chain is a study of regulatory T cells in long-lasting Graves disease. This CDR3 is 15 amino acids long. V was pared by 1 base and J by 5 bases, with 4 bases of the junction left unmatched. Germline CDR1 is MDHEN and CDR2 is SYDVKM. In this sample, this clonotype turned up many times. Time point indicated: newly diagnosed GD, antithyroid drugs for less than 3 months. RNA from PBMCs was the source of the TCR library. According to the study, TCR beta libraries were built with iRepertoire HTBI primers and CDR3-region Arm-PCR. MiXCR was run by TCRdb on the multiplex PCR reads, yielding one entry per CDR3 protein. The sample yields 400,000 to 500,000 distinct CDR3 sequences, about 14% seen once. This sample was also put to use in a study of T cells in Graves' hyperthyroidism and ophthalmopathy.

The TCR was taken from a woman aged 45-60 years with Graves disease. Sample: peripheral blood mononuclear cells (PBMCs), taken at new diagnosis, from a patient treated with antithyroid drugs. The gene calls are TRBV28 and TRBJ2-1, with 8 bases matching TRBD2. The chain's CDR3 is CASSLFAGGNNEQFF. The DNA for the CDR3 is TGTGCCAGCAGTTTATTCGCGGGAGGAAACAATGAGCAGTTCTTC.